The next 13 T cell receptor beta chains were all read from a single sample in a study of OX40 agonist ivuxolimab in advanced cancers. Profiling relied on immunoSEQ multiplex PCR, and the TCRdb table lists in-frame clones only, not all of them. The repertoire holds over 75,000 clones, with 75% to 95% as singletons. The sample consisted of CD4+ or CD8+ T cells sorted from blood, taken in a trial of the OX40 agonist ivuxolimab. These receptors all come from an adult with an advanced solid tumor such as melanoma, head and neck, liver or kidney cancer.

This clone turned up a few times. CDR3 bases: TGTGCCTGGAGTCCCTCAAGGGATCAGCCCCAGCATTTT. Amino acid sequence: CAWSPSRDQPQHF. V is TRBV30 and J is TRBJ1-5; D uncertain. Trimming took 2 bases from V and 5 from J, leaving 10 bases between them. Germline V gives CDR1 GTSNPN, CDR2 SVGIG (reference sequence). The CDR3 loop spans 13 amino acids.

This clone appeared once. The chain is built from TRBV5-5 and TRBJ2-7, with TRBD2 matching 11 bases. V lost 6 bases to trimming and J lost 2 bases; unmatched junction nucleotides: 4. The CDR3 runs 14 residues. Germline-derived CDR1 and CDR2 are SGHKS and YYEKEE (reference sequence). The DNA of the CDR3 is TGTGCCAGCAAGAGACTAGCGGGACCCTACGAGCAGTACTTC. It codes for CASKRLAGPYEQYF.

V and J are TRBV28 and TRBJ2-1, with D maybe TRBD1 (5 bases). Per the germline V gene, CDR1 is MDHEN and CDR2 is SYDVKM. The V gene lost 8 bases and the J gene lost 0 bases, with 5 bases spanning the gap. The CDR3 is made up of 12 amino acids. The CDR3: CASQGSYNEQFF. CDR3 in DNA: TGTGCCAGCCAGGGCTCCTACAATGAGCAGTTCTTC.

V usage is TRBV5-1 and J usage is TRBJ2-6; D is unclear. This CDR3 spans 15 amino acids. The V end lost 2 bases, the J end lost 1 base, and 7 bases lay between the germline ends. Germline values: CDR1 SGHRS, CDR2 YFSETQ. The CDR3 spells CASSLTLSGANVLTF. CDR3 nucleotide sequence: TGCGCCAGCAGCTTAACGTTATCTGGGGCCAACGTCCTGACTTTC.

V is TRBV5-4 and J is TRBJ2-3; D is perhaps TRBD1 or TRBD2 (5 bases each). V lost 3 bases and J 4 bases, leaving 6 bases between the germline ends. The CDR3 totals 12 residues. Germline V lookup: CDR1 SGHNT, CDR2 YYREEE (reference sequence). The DNA for the CDR3 is TGTGCCAGCAGCTGGGGGTCAGATACGCAGTATTTT. This codes for CASSWGSDTQYF.

The chain has TRBV9 and TRBJ2-3; 9 bases are a match to TRBD1. The V gene end was trimmed by 0 bases and the J gene end by 7 bases; junction bases not matched to a gene: 18. The CDR3 is made up of 19 amino acids. Per germline, CDR1 SGDLS and CDR2 YYNGEE. The CDR3 bases are TGTGCCAGCAGCGTAGCCCCCTACACCGCCAGGACAGGGGCGCATACGCAGTATTTT. The encoded protein is CASSVAPYTARTGAHTQYF.

This chain uses TRBV7-2 with TRBJ2-5; D call uncertain. The CDR3 contains 16 residues. CDR1 is SGHTA and CDR2 is FQGNSA in the germline V gene. V was pared by 4 bases and J by 2 bases, with 17 bases between. The CDR3, as DNA: TGTGCCAGCAGCTCCCCCCCCGCTATGGGACAAGAGACCCAGTACTTC. As protein: CASSSPPAMGQETQYF.

V usage is TRBV6-4 and J usage is TRBJ2-2; D remains unclear. The CDR3 extends over 16 amino acids. Germline lookup yields CDR1 MRHNA and CDR2 SNTAGT. Deletions cut 0 bases from V and 5 bases from J, with 13 bases between. The DNA of the CDR3 is TGTGCCAGCAGTGACTCTGGGTCTAGATGGACCGGGGAGCTGTTTTTT. Protein product: CASSDSGSRWTGELFF.

This clone was recorded only once. The CDR3 nucleotides read TGTGCCAGCAGCCCACGACAGGGTTATGGCTACACCTTC. It is translated as CASSPRQGYGYTF. The J gene is TRBJ1-2, the V gene TRBV7-2, with 7 bases that match TRBD1. Germline loops: CDR1 SGHTA, CDR2 FQGNSA. The CDR3 contains 13 residues. J lost 5 bases, V lost 5 bases, and 5 bases had no gene match.

This chain links TRBV19 with TRBJ1-2; no clear D gene. Trimming took 4 bases from V and 5 from J, leaving 5 bases between them. The CDR3 extends over 11 amino acids. CDR1 LNHDA and CDR2 SQIVND come from the germline V gene (reference sequence). Written as DNA, the CDR3 is TGTGCCAGTAGTACTCATTATGGCTACACCTTC. Translation gives CASSTHYGYTF.

This chain links TRBV30 with TRBJ1-4; D is unresolved. The V end was cut by 0 bases, the J end by 8 bases, with 7 bases between. This CDR3 spans 12 amino acids. Germline CDR1 is GTSNPN and CDR2 is SVGIG (reference sequence). The CDR3 DNA follows: TGTGCCTGGAGTGTCACAGACGAAAAACTGTTTTTT. It codes for CAWSVTDEKLFF.

V is TRBV7-9 and J is TRBJ2-5, with D possibly TRBD1 on 6 matching bases. CDR1 is SEHNR and CDR2 is FQNEAQ in the germline V gene (reference sequence). The germline V and J ends were trimmed by 2 bases and 4 bases, with 14 bases remaining between them. The CDR3 covers 15 residues. The CDR3 bases are TGTGCCAGCAGCTTATTTTTGAGCAGGGGAGAGACCCAGTACTTC. Amino acids: CASSLFLSRGETQYF.

This clone appeared a single time. The chain combines TRBV12-2 with TRBJ1-5. TRBV12-2 is listed as a pseudogene. CDR3 length: 14 amino acids. The CDR3, as DNA: TGTGCAAGTCTCCCGGACGGAGGGAATCAGCCCCAGCATTTT. Its translation is CASLPDGGNQPQHF.